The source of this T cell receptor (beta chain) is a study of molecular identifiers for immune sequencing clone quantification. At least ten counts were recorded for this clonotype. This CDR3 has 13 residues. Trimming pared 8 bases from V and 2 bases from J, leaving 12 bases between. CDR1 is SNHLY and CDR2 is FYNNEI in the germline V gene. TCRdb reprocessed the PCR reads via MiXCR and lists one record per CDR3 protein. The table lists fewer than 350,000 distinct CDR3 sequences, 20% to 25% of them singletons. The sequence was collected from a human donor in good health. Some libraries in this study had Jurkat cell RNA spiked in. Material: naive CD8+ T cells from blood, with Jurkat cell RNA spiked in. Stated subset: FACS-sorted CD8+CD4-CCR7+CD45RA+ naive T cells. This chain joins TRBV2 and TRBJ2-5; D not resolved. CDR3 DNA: TGTGCCAGCCTTAATCATCTTCAAGAGACCCAGTACTTC. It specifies CASLNHLQETQYF.